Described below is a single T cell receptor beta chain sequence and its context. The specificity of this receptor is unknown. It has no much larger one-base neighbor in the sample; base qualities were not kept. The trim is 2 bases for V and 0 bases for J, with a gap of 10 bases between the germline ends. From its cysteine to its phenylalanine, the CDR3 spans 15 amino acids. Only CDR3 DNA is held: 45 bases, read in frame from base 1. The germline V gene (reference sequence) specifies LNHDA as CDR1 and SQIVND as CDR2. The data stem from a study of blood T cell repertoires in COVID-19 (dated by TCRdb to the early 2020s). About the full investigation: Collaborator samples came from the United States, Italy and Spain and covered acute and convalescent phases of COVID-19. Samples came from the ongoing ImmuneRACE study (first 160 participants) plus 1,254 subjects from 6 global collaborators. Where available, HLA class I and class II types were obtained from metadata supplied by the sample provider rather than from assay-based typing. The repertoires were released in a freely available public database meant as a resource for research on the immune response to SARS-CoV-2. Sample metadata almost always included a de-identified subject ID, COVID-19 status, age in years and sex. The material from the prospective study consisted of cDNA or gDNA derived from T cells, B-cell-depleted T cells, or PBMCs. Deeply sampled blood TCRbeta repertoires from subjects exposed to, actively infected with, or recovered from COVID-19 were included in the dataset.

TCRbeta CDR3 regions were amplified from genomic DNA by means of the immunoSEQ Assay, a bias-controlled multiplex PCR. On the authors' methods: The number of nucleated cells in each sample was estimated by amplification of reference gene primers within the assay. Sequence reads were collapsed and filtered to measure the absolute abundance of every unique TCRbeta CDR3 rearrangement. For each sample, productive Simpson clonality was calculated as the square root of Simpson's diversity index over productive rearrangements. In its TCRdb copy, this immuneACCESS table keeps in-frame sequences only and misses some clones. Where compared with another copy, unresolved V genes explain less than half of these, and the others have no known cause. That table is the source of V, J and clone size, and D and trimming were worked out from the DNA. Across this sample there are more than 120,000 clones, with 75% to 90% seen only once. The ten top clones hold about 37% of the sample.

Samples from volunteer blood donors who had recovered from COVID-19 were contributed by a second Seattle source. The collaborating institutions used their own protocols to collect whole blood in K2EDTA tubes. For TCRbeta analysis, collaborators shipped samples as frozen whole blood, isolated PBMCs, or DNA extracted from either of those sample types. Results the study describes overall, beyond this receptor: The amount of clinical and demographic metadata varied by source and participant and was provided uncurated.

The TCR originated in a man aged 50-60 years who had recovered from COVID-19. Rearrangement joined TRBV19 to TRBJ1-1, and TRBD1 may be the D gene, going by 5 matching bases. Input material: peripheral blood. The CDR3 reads CASSISWGLNTEAFF. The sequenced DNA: TGTGCCAGTAGTATAAGTTGGGGCCTGAACACTGAAGCTTTCTTT. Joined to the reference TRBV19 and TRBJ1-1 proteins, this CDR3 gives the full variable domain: DGGITQSPKYLFRKEGQNVTLSCEQNLNHDAMYWYRQDPGQGLRLIYYSQIVNDFQKGDIAEGYSVSREKKESFPLTVTSAQKNPTAFYLCASSISWGLNTEAFFGQGTRLTVV.